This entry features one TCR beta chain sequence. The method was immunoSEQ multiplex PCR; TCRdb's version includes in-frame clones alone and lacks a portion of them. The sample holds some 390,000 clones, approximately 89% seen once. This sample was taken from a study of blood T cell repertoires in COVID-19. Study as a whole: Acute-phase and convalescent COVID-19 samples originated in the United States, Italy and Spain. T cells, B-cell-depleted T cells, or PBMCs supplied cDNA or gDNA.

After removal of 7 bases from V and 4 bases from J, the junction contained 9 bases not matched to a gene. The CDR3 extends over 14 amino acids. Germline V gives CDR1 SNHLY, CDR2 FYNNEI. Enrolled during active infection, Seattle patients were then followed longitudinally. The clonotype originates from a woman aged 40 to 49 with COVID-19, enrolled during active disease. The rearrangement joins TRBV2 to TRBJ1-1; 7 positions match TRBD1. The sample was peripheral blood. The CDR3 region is CASTNRGPGTEAFF. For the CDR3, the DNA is TGTGCCAGCACAAACAGGGGTCCGGGCACTGAAGCTTTCTTT. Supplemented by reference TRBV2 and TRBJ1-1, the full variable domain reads EPEVTQTPSHQVTQMGQEVILRCVPISNHLYFYWYRQILGQKVEFLVSFYNNEISEKSEIFDDQFSVERPDGSNFTLKIRSTKLEDSAMYFCASTNRGPGTEAFFGQGTRLTVV.